The following is a T cell receptor (beta chain) sequence with its context. V was trimmed by 6 bases and J by 4 bases, leaving 18 bases between them. In germline, CDR1 is SQVTM, CDR2 ANQGSEA. CDR3 length: 14 residues. The data derive from a study of blood T cell repertoires in COVID-19. Study-level background: Acute-phase and convalescent COVID-19 samples originated in the United States, Italy and Spain. Sources were T cells, B-cell-depleted T cells, or PBMCs; the material itself was cDNA or gDNA.

Authors' processing steps: Estimation of nucleated cell counts relied on the amplification of reference gene primers. Some clones are missing from TCRdb's copy, which holds only in-frame ones; the method was immunoSEQ multiplex PCR. The V and J calls and the clone size are those of that table, but D and trimming were determined from the DNA. Seen here are over 350,000 clones, around 89% observed once, and the top ten hold 4% to 5.5%. What was sequenced was peripheral blood. The gene calls are TRBV29-1 and TRBJ1-1, with D hard to call. This TCR was sampled from a woman aged 30 to 39 with acute or convalescent COVID-19. CDR3 DNA sequence: TGCAGCGTGGGAGAAAAACTGGGTAGCACTGAAGCTTTCTTT. Amino acid sequence: CSVGEKLGSTEAFF. The whole variable domain, remainder taken from reference TRBV29-1 and TRBJ1-1, is SAVISQKPSRDICQRGTSLTIQCQVDSQVTMMFWYRQQPGQSLTLIATANQGSEATYESGFVIDKFPISRPNLTFSTLTVSNMSPEDSSIYLCSVGEKLGSTEAFFGQGTRLTVV.